This T cell receptor beta chain is drawn from a study of blood T cell repertoires in COVID-19. Study-wide background: The samples span acute and convalescent COVID-19 from the United States, Italy and Spain. T cells, B-cell-depleted T cells, or PBMCs provided the cDNA or gDNA that served as material.

Germline loops: CDR1 LNHDA, CDR2 SQIVND (reference sequence). The CDR3 has 14 amino acids. V lost 4 bases and J 2 bases, leaving 12 bases between the germline ends. The assay was immunoSEQ multiplex PCR, and TCRdb's table has in-frame clones only and misses some. This table holds about 310,000 clones, 80% to 90% found once. This sequence originates from a man between 45 and 60 years old with active or convalescent COVID-19. The sample was peripheral blood. This rearrangement joins TRBV19 to TRBJ2-7, with TRBD1 as a possible D gene (6 bases). In DNA form, the CDR3 reads TGTGCCAGTAGTACTACAGGGCATCCCTACGAGCAGTACTTC. This codes for CASSTTGHPYEQYF.